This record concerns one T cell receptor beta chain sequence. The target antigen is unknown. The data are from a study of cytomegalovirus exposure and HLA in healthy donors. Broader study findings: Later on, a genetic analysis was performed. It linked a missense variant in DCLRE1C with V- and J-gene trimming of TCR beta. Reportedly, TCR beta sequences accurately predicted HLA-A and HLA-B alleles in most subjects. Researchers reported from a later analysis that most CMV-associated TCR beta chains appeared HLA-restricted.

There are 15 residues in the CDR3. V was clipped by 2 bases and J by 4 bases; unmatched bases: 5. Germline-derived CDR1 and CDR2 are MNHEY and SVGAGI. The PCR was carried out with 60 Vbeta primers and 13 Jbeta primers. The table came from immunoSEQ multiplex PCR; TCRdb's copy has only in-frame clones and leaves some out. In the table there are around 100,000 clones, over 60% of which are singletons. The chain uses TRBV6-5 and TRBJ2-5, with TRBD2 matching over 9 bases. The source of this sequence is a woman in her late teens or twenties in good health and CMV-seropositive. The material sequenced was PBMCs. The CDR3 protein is CASSYDLAGTETQYF. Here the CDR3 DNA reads TGTGCCAGCAGTTACGACCTAGCGGGAACAGAGACCCAGTACTTC.